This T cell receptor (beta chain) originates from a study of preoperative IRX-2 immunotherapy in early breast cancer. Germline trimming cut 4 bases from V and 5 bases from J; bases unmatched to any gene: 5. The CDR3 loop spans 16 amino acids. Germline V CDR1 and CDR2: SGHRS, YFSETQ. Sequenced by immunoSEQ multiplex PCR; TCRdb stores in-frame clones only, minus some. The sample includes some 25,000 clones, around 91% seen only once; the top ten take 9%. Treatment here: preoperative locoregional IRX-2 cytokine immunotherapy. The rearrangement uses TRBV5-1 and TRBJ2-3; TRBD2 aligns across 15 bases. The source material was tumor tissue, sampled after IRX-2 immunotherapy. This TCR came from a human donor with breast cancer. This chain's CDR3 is CASSRTSGGAQDTQYF. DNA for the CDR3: TGCGCCAGCAGCCGGACTAGCGGGGGGGCCCAAGATACGCAGTATTTT.